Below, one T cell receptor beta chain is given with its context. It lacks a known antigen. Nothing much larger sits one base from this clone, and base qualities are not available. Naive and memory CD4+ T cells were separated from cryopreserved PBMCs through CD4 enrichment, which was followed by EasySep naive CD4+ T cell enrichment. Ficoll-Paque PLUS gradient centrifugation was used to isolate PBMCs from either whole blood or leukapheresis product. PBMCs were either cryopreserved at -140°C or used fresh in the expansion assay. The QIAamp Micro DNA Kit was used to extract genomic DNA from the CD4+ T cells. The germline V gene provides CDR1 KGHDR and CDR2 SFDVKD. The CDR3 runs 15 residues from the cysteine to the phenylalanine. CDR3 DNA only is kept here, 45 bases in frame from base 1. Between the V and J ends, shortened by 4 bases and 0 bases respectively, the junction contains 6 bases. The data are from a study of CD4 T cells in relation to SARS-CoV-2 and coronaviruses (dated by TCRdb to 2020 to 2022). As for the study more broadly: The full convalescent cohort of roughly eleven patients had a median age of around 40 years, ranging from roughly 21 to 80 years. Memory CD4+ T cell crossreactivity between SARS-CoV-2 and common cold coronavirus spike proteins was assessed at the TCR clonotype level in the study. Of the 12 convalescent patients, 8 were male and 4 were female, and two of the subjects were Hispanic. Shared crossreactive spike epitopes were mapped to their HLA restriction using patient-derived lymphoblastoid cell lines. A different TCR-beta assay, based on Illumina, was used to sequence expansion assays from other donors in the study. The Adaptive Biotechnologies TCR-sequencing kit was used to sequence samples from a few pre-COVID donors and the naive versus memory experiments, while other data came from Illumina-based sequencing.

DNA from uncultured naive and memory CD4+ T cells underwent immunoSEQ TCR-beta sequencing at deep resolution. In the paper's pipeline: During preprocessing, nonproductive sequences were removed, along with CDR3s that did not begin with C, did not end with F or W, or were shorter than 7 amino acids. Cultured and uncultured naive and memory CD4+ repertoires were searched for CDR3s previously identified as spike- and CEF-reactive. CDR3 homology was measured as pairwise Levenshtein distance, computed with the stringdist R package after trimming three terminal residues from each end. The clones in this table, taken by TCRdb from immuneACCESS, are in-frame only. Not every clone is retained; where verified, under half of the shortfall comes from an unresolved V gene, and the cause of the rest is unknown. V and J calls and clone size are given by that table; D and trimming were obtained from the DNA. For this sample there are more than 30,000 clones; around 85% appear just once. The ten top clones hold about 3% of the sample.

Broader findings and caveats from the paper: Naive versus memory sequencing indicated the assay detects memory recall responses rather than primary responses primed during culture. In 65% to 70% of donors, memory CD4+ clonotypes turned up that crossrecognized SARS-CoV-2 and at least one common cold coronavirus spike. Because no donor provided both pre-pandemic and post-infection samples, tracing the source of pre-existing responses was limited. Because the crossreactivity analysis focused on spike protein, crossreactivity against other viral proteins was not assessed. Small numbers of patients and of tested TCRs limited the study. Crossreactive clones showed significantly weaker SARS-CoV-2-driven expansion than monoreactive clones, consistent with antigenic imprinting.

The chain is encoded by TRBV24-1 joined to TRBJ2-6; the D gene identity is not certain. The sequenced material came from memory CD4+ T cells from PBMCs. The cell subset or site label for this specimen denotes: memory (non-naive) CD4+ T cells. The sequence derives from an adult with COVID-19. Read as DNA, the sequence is TGTGCCACCAGTGACCCCTTCTCTGGGGCCAACGTCCTGACTTTC. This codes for CATSDPFSGANVLTF.